The source of this TCR beta chain is a study of T cells after yellow fever vaccination. General observations from the study: High-abundance clonotypes from the bulk population could contaminate FACS-sorted repertoires.

TCRdb analysed the 5' RACE reads with MiXCR anew, one entry per CDR3 protein. The sample carries 250,000 to 300,000 distinct CDR3 sequences, around 5.3% recorded once. This clonotype came up many times. Antigen: not known. The TCR sequence derives from a young man who received the YFV17D yellow fever vaccine. The sequenced sample was CD4+ T cells sorted from PBMCs, obtained on the day of the yellow fever booster vaccination.

CDR3 region: CATSEGTSGSNEQFF. In DNA form, the CDR3 reads TGTGCCACCAGCGAGGGGACTAGCGGATCCAATGAGCAGTTCTTC. This chain joins TRBV15 and TRBJ2-1, with 11 bases that match TRBD2. Germline CDR1 reads LNHNV; CDR2 reads YYDKDF (reference sequence). The CDR3 is made up of 15 amino acids. V lost 5 bases, J lost 6 bases, and 6 bases stayed unmatched.